One sample yielded the 21 T cell receptor beta chains listed below, sequenced in a study of blood T cell repertoires in COVID-19. Clones were read by immunoSEQ multiplex PCR, and TCRdb kept only the in-frame ones, dropping some. The sample yields approximately 500,000 clones, about 89% seen once. The specimen was peripheral blood. The receptor source for this set is a woman aged 45-65 years with COVID-19, enrolled during active disease.

The chain couples TRBV27 to TRBJ1-1, with unresolved D. Deletions cut 3 bases from V and 0 bases from J, with 5 bases between. The CDR3 length is 13 residues. Germline loops: CDR1 MNHEY, CDR2 SMNVEV (reference sequence). The CDR3 nucleotides read TGTGCCAGCAGTTTTCTACTGAACACTGAAGCTTTCTTT. It codes for CASSFLLNTEAFF.

This clone was picked up one time. The chain has TRBV7-2 and TRBJ1-4; D remains unclear. Between the trimmed V and J ends, which lost 5 bases and 1 base, there was a span of 11 bases. CDR1 and CDR2 (germline): SGHTA, FQGNSA. The CDR3 has 15 residues. The CDR3, as DNA: TGTGCCAGCAGCCCTTTAGTTCGAACTAATGAAAAACTGTTTTTT. Translating it yields CASSPLVRTNEKLFF.

The V and J genes are TRBV5-1 and TRBJ2-3, with 10 positions matching TRBD2. J gave up 6 bases and V 3 bases, and 7 bases lay outside the gene matches. Germline V gene lookup returns CDR1 SGHRS and CDR2 YFSETQ. This CDR3 spans 15 amino acids. CDR3 protein: CASSSLAGAEDTQYF. The CDR3 DNA reads TGCGCCAGCAGCTCGCTAGCGGGGGCCGAGGATACGCAGTATTTT.

As regards this clone: Other DNA sequences from this sample encode an identical CDR3 as well. This chain links TRBV5-1 with TRBJ1-2, with 7 bases fitting TRBD1. The CDR3 has 15 amino acids. In germline, CDR1 is SGHRS, CDR2 YFSETQ. The junction had 7 bases not matched to a gene; V was cut back by 3 bases and J by 2 bases. CDR3 loop: CASSSLTGANYGYTF. The DNA for the CDR3 is TGCGCCAGCAGCTCTCTTACAGGGGCCAACTATGGCTACACCTTC.

The V call is TRBV5-1, the J call TRBJ2-1, with D tentatively TRBD2 (6 bases). Germline V gives CDR1 SGHRS, CDR2 YFSETQ. This CDR3 has 14 residues. Trimming removed 0 bases from V and 6 bases from J, with 10 bases in between. The CDR3 DNA reads TGCGCCAGCAGCTTGGTTATGACTAGCAATGAGCAGTTCTTC. It translates to CASSLVMTSNEQFF. Drawing the rest from reference TRBV5-1 and TRBJ2-1, the complete variable domain is KAGVTQTPRYLIKTRGQQVTLSCSPISGHRSVSWYQQTPGQGLQFLFEYFSETQRNKGNFPGRFSGRQFSNSRSEMNVSTLELGDSALYLCASSLVMTSNEQFFGPGTRLTVL.

This chain links TRBV11-3 with TRBJ2-7; TRBD2 matches 13 bases. The CDR3 covers 17 residues. Germline values: CDR1 SGHNT, CDR2 YENEEA. V was clipped by 5 bases and J by 0 bases; unmatched bases: 7. The CDR3 reads CASSPGLAGAPSYEQYF. The DNA for the CDR3 is TGTGCCAGCAGCCCCGGACTAGCGGGGGCCCCCTCCTACGAGCAGTACTTC.

This chain uses TRBV30 with TRBJ1-5; 8 nucleotides line up with TRBD1. J was trimmed by 4 bases and V by 7 bases; bases with no gene match: 6. Germline values: CDR1 GTSNPN, CDR2 SVGIG (reference sequence). There are 13 residues in the CDR3. CDR3 nucleotides: TGTGCCTTGCACAGGGGGGGGAATCAGCCCCAGCATTTT. Protein: CALHRGGNQPQHF.

The chain combines TRBV11-2 with TRBJ1-2, with TRBD1 identical over 8 bases. Germline trimming cut 3 bases from V and 4 bases from J; bases unmatched to any gene: 10. The CDR3 length is 16 residues. The germline CDR1 and CDR2 sequences are SGHAT and FQNNGV. CDR3 DNA: TGTGCCAGCAGCTTTTACCCAGGGGGCAATGGCTATGGCTACACCTTC. This encodes CASSFYPGGNGYGYTF.

The CDR3 DNA reads as TGTGCCAGCAGGAGGGACAGGTTGAATCAGCCCCAGCATTTT. Translation: CASRRDRLNQPQHF. The chain links TRBV28 to TRBJ1-5; 8 bases align to TRBD1. V lost 6 bases and J lost 4; bases outside the gene matches: 5. In germline, CDR1 is MDHEN, CDR2 SYDVKM. The CDR3 is 14 residues long.

This chain connects TRBV10-3 to TRBJ1-4; D not resolved. The CDR3 contains 13 residues. The germline V gene has CDR1 ENHRY and CDR2 SYGVKD. Trimming pared 5 bases from V and 0 bases from J, leaving 4 bases between. CDR3 in DNA: TGTGCCATCAGTCCAGCAACTAATGAAAAACTGTTTTTT. Translating gives CAISPATNEKLFF.

The chain couples TRBV5-1 to TRBJ1-2; 8 bases agree with TRBD1. J gave up 7 bases and V 4 bases, and 9 bases lay outside the gene matches. Germline-derived CDR1 and CDR2 are SGHRS and YFSETQ. CDR3 length: 14 amino acids. CDR3 sequence reads: CASSLRQGASGYTF. For the CDR3, the DNA is TGCGCCAGCAGCCTCCGCCAGGGGGCTAGTGGCTACACCTTC.

The V call is TRBV11-1, the J call TRBJ1-2, with TRBD1 matching over 7 bases. Germline assignment: CDR1 SGHAT and CDR2 FQDESV (reference sequence). This CDR3 contains 15 residues. Trimming removed 7 bases from V and 4 bases from J; junction bases left unmatched: 12. The CDR3 loop reads CASTGEGGAGYGYTF. The CDR3 region has the DNA TGTGCCAGCACGGGTGAAGGGGGCGCTGGCTATGGCTACACCTTC.

This clone showed up just a few times. The chain couples TRBV2 to TRBJ1-5; 7 positions agree with TRBD1. Looked up from germline, CDR1 is SNHLY and CDR2 is FYNNEI. V lost 6 bases to trimming and J lost 0 bases; unmatched junction nucleotides: 5. The CDR3 has 15 residues. The CDR3 nucleotides are TGTGCCAGCAGGGAGGGACAGTATAGCAATCAGCCCCAGCATTTT. Its protein is CASREGQYSNQPQHF.

The chain combines TRBV9 with TRBJ1-2; 7 bases fit TRBD1. The J segment lost 2 bases and the V segment lost 0 bases, leaving 4 bases of the junction unmatched. Per germline, CDR1 SGDLS and CDR2 YYNGEE. The length of the CDR3 is 15 residues. The CDR3 protein is CASSVGQGANYGYTF. In nucleotides, the CDR3 is TGTGCCAGCAGCGTAGGACAGGGTGCGAACTATGGCTACACCTTC.

V is TRBV6-5 and J is TRBJ2-2; 8 bases map to TRBD1. CDR1 MNHEY and CDR2 SVGAGI come from the germline V gene. The CDR3 has 14 amino acids. The V segment lost 6 bases and the J segment 1 base; nucleotides outside the gene matches: 1. CDR3: CASSDRGNTGELFF. The CDR3, as DNA: TGTGCCAGCAGCGACAGGGGGAACACCGGGGAGCTGTTTTTT.

The V call is TRBV2, the J call TRBJ1-2; 7 positions agree with TRBD1. Germline V gene data show CDR1 as SNHLY and CDR2 as FYNNEI. V lost 11 bases and J lost 2; bases outside the gene matches: 8. There are 13 residues in the CDR3. The CDR3: CAGAWDSNYGYTF. The CDR3 DNA reads TGTGCCGGAGCATGGGACAGCAACTATGGCTACACCTTC.

This clone appeared a few times. V and J are TRBV29-1 and TRBJ2-5; TRBD1 matches 9 bases. Germline V lookup: CDR1 SQVTM, CDR2 ANQGSEA. The junction had 1 base not matched to a gene; V was cut back by 5 bases and J by 3 bases. CDR3 length equals 12 residues. CDR3 coding DNA: TGCAGCGTTAGGACAGGGGAAGAGACCCAGTACTTC. Translated, it gives CSVRTGEETQYF.

Here the CDR3 DNA reads TGTGCCAGCACCCCGGGTTTCAATAGCAATCAGCCCCAGCATTTT. It yields the protein CASTPGFNSNQPQHF. This sequence joins TRBV6-6 and TRBJ1-5; unclear D gene. This CDR3 spans 15 amino acids. CDR1 and CDR2 from the germline V gene are MNHNY and SVGAGI (reference sequence). V lost 7 bases and J lost 0, with 13 bases in between.

This clone was recorded only once. The chain links TRBV24-1 to TRBJ2-3; a weak D match, TRBD2 (5 bases). V was clipped by 8 bases and J by 6 bases, with 8 bases between them. Germline V gives CDR1 KGHDR, CDR2 SFDVKD. CDR3 length: 11 residues. The CDR3 DNA reads as TGTGCCACCAAGGGCGGGGATACGCAGTATTTT. It translates to CATKGGDTQYF.

This clone was counted a few times. The CDR3 DNA is TGTGCCAGCAGTTACTCGGGACAGCTTTCTAACTATGGCTACACCTTC. This translates into CASSYSGQLSNYGYTF. The chain joins TRBV6-5 to TRBJ1-2; TRBD1 matches at 7 bases. The germline gives CDR1 MNHEY, CDR2 SVGAGI. V was clipped by 0 bases and J by 0 bases; unmatched bases: 4. The CDR3 extends over 16 amino acids.

V usage is TRBV5-1 and J usage is TRBJ1-4; D gene ambiguous. V gave up 0 bases and J gave up 0 bases, with 9 bases separating them. The length of the CDR3 is 16 residues. CDR1 and CDR2 from the germline V gene are SGHRS and YFSETQ. The CDR3 region has the DNA TGCGCCAGCAGCTTGGTCGCCGGGGCAACTAATGAAAAACTGTTTTTT. This encodes CASSLVAGATNEKLFF.